A selection of T cell receptor beta chains follows, all from one sample in a study of blood T cell repertoires in COVID-19. Produced via immunoSEQ multiplex PCR; TCRdb's table is partial and in-frame only. The profile shows about 280,000 clones, roughly 86% of them singletons. The sequenced material came from peripheral blood. The receptors here all came from a man aged 18 to 35 with active or convalescent COVID-19. Each CDR3 is given with its conserved first and last residue. A D gene is named only where the DNA matches it firmly. Only part of the rows carry a size: once, few, many, or a class if the clone is expanded.

clone size: once; J gene: TRBJ2-1; CDR3 length: 14; D gene: TRBD1; V gene: TRBV13; CDR3 DNA: TGTGCCAGCACCTACGGGACAGTCTACAATGAGCAGTTCTTC; CDR3 protein: CASTYGTVYNEQFF
clone size: -; J gene: TRBJ1-1; CDR3 length: 15; D gene: TRBD1; V gene: TRBV6-6; CDR3 DNA: TGTGCCAGCAGTTGGACGGACAGGGGGCTCACTGAAGCTTTCTTT; CDR3 protein: CASSWTDRGLTEAFF
clone size: -; J gene: TRBJ1-2; CDR3 length: 14; D gene: -; V gene: TRBV3-1/TRBV3-2; CDR3 DNA: TGTGCCAGCAGCCAAGATCCCGGAGTTAATGGCTACACCTTC; CDR3 protein: CASSQDPGVNGYTF
clone size: -; J gene: TRBJ1-4; CDR3 length: 15; D gene: -; V gene: TRBV5-1; CDR3 DNA: TGCGCCAGCAAGTACGAAGGGGGAGCAGGTGAAAAACTGTTTTTT; CDR3 protein: CASKYEGGAGEKLFF
clone size: once; J gene: TRBJ1-2; CDR3 length: 14; D gene: -; V gene: TRBV5-6; CDR3 DNA: TGTGCCAGCGGAGACCCCAGTTATAACTATGGCTACACCTTC; CDR3 protein: CASGDPSYNYGYTF
clone size: -; J gene: TRBJ2-5; CDR3 length: 16; D gene: TRBD2; V gene: TRBV5-8; CDR3 DNA: TGTGCCAGCAGCTACGAAAGCGGGGGGGCCTGGGAGACCCAGTACTTC; CDR3 protein: CASSYESGGAWETQYF
clone size: -; J gene: TRBJ2-7; CDR3 length: 15; D gene: -; V gene: TRBV7-2; CDR3 DNA: TGTGCCAGCAGTTCCCAACCTAGCAACTCCTACGAGCAGTACTTC; CDR3 protein: CASSSQPSNSYEQYF
clone size: -; J gene: TRBJ2-3; CDR3 length: 15; D gene: TRBD2; V gene: TRBV7-8; CDR3 DNA: TGTGCCAGCAGCTTTCTAGCGGGGGGCACAGATACGCAGTATTTT; CDR3 protein: CASSFLAGGTDTQYF
clone size: -; J gene: TRBJ1-2; CDR3 length: 16; D gene: TRBD1; V gene: TRBV5-1; CDR3 DNA: TGCGCCAGCAGCTCCGGGAGACAGGGGGCCAACTATGGCTACACCTTC; CDR3 protein: CASSSGRQGANYGYTF
clone size: -; J gene: TRBJ1-1; CDR3 length: 15; D gene: TRBD1; V gene: TRBV9; CDR3 DNA: TGTGCCAGCAGCGTAGGCGGGACAGGGAACACTGAAGCTTTCTTT; CDR3 protein: CASSVGGTGNTEAFF
clone size: -; J gene: TRBJ2-1; CDR3 length: 17; D gene: TRBD2; V gene: TRBV7-3; CDR3 DNA: TGTGCCAGCAGCTCGGGGAGGGAGGCCAGCTCCTACAATGAGCAGTTCTTC; CDR3 protein: CASSSGREASSYNEQFF
clone size: -; J gene: TRBJ2-1; CDR3 length: 15; D gene: TRBD2; V gene: TRBV10-1; CDR3 DNA: TGCGCCAACGAATCTAGCGGGGGCTCCTACAATGAGCAGTTCTTC; CDR3 protein: CANESSGGSYNEQFF
clone size: -; J gene: TRBJ1-4; CDR3 length: 13; D gene: -; V gene: TRBV29-1; CDR3 DNA: TGCAGCGTCGGGGACAACTTAAATGAAAAACTGTTTTTT; CDR3 protein: CSVGDNLNEKLFF
clone size: once; J gene: TRBJ2-5; CDR3 length: 15; D gene: TRBD1; V gene: TRBV5-1; CDR3 DNA: TGCGCCAGCAGCTCCGGGACAGGGGGAGTCGGGACCCAGTACTTC; CDR3 protein: CASSSGTGGVGTQYF
clone size: -; J gene: TRBJ2-2; CDR3 length: 17; D gene: TRBD2; V gene: TRBV7-8; CDR3 DNA: TGTGCCAGCAGCCGGACTAGCGGGGGGGCCCGAACCGGGGAGCTGTTTTTT; CDR3 protein: CASSRTSGGARTGELFF
clone size: few; J gene: TRBJ1-2; CDR3 length: 13; D gene: -; V gene: TRBV3-1/TRBV3-2; CDR3 DNA: TGTGCCAGCAGCCCCGGCGGGCTCTATGGCTACACCTTC; CDR3 protein: CASSPGGLYGYTF
clone size: -; J gene: TRBJ1-5; CDR3 length: 15; D gene: TRBD1; V gene: TRBV19; CDR3 DNA: TGTGCCAGTAGTAAGCCGGACAGGATCAATCAGCCCCAGCATTTT; CDR3 protein: CASSKPDRINQPQHF
clone size: -; J gene: TRBJ2-3; CDR3 length: 11; D gene: -; V gene: TRBV10-3; CDR3 DNA: TGTGCCATCAGTGATGGCCTAGCAGAGTATTTT; CDR3 protein: CAISDGLAEYF
clone size: -; J gene: TRBJ1-2; CDR3 length: 17; D gene: TRBD1; V gene: TRBV7-2; CDR3 DNA: TGTGCCAGCAGCCCGTGGACAGGGGAGGATTTATCCTCTGGCTACACCTTC; CDR3 protein: CASSPWTGEDLSSGYTF
clone size: -; J gene: TRBJ2-1; CDR3 length: 16; D gene: -; V gene: TRBV7-9; CDR3 DNA: TGTGCCAGCAGCCCAAACTCGGGTAGCTCCTACAATGAGCAGTTCTTC; CDR3 protein: CASSPNSGSSYNEQFF
clone size: -; J gene: TRBJ2-6; CDR3 length: 17; D gene: -; V gene: TRBV18; CDR3 DNA: TGTGCCAGCTCACCACCGTCAGGGGCGGGTGGGGCCAACGTCCTGACTTTC; CDR3 protein: CASSPPSGAGGANVLTF
clone size: -; J gene: TRBJ2-5; CDR3 length: 14; D gene: -; V gene: TRBV4-1; CDR3 DNA: TGCGCCAGCAGCCAAGGGCTAGCGTCTGAGACCCAGTACTTC; CDR3 protein: CASSQGLASETQYF
clone size: -; J gene: TRBJ1-2; CDR3 length: 13; D gene: -; V gene: TRBV4-3; CDR3 DNA: TGCGCCAGCAGCCAAGGAGGCCGGCAAGGCTACACCTTC; CDR3 protein: CASSQGGRQGYTF
clone size: -; J gene: TRBJ2-2; CDR3 length: 13; D gene: -; V gene: TRBV6-4; CDR3 DNA: TGTGCCAGCAGTGAGGGAGAAACCGGGGAGCTGTTTTTT; CDR3 protein: CASSEGETGELFF
clone size: -; J gene: TRBJ2-1; CDR3 length: 15; D gene: TRBD1; V gene: TRBV6-6; CDR3 DNA: TGTGCCAGCAGTTACCGGGACAGGGGTTACAATGAGCAGTTCTTC; CDR3 protein: CASSYRDRGYNEQFF
clone size: -; J gene: TRBJ1-5; CDR3 length: 15; D gene: TRBD1; V gene: TRBV6-1; CDR3 DNA: TGTGCCAGCAGTGAAGAGGCGGCAGGGGGACAGCCCCAGCATTTT; CDR3 protein: CASSEEAAGGQPQHF
clone size: -; J gene: TRBJ1-5; CDR3 length: 13; D gene: -; V gene: TRBV5-6; CDR3 DNA: TGTGCCAGCAGCTTGGGCACAAATCAGCCCCAGCATTTT; CDR3 protein: CASSLGTNQPQHF
clone size: -; J gene: TRBJ2-1; CDR3 length: 16; D gene: TRBD2; V gene: TRBV11-2; CDR3 DNA: TGTGCCAGCAGCGTCATAGCGGGGAACTCCTACAATGAGCAGTTCTTC; CDR3 protein: CASSVIAGNSYNEQFF
clone size: -; J gene: TRBJ2-5; CDR3 length: 15; D gene: -; V gene: TRBV21-1; CDR3 DNA: TGTGCCAGCAGCAGGGGGGAACAGTTACAAGAGACCCAGTACTTC; CDR3 protein: CASSRGEQLQETQYF
clone size: -; J gene: TRBJ2-2; CDR3 length: 15; D gene: -; V gene: TRBV2; CDR3 DNA: TGTGCCAGCAGTGACAGTGACAGCTACACCGGGGAGCTGTTTTTT; CDR3 protein: CASSDSDSYTGELFF
clone size: -; J gene: TRBJ1-5; CDR3 length: 15; D gene: -; V gene: TRBV5-6; CDR3 DNA: TGTGCCAGCAGCTTGGGGACATTAAGCAATCAGCCCCAGCATTTT; CDR3 protein: CASSLGTLSNQPQHF
clone size: -; J gene: TRBJ1-5; CDR3 length: 15; D gene: -; V gene: TRBV10-3; CDR3 DNA: TGTGCCATCAGTCCGACAGAGAATAGCAATCAGCCCCAGCATTTT; CDR3 protein: CAISPTENSNQPQHF
clone size: -; J gene: TRBJ1-2; CDR3 length: 16; D gene: TRBD1; V gene: TRBV7-2; CDR3 DNA: TGTGCCAGCAGCTTGCTCACAGGGGGCGCAGGCTATGGCTACACCTTC; CDR3 protein: CASSLLTGGAGYGYTF
clone size: once; J gene: TRBJ2-7; CDR3 length: 14; D gene: TRBD2; V gene: TRBV15; CDR3 DNA: TGTGCCACCAGCATTGGGAGGGGTGGGTACGAGCAGTACTTC; CDR3 protein: CATSIGRGGYEQYF
clone size: once; J gene: TRBJ2-2; CDR3 length: 14; D gene: TRBD2; V gene: TRBV18; CDR3 DNA: TGTGCCAGCTCCCCGGGGGGGACCACCGGGGAGCTGTTTTTT; CDR3 protein: CASSPGGTTGELFF
clone size: -; J gene: TRBJ1-2; CDR3 length: 13; D gene: -; V gene: TRBV5-1; CDR3 DNA: TGCGCCAGCAGCGGGGACTCAGGCTATGGCTACACCTTC; CDR3 protein: CASSGDSGYGYTF
clone size: -; J gene: TRBJ1-1; CDR3 length: 16; D gene: TRBD1; V gene: TRBV2; CDR3 DNA: TGTGCCAGCAGTGAAACCCAGGGGGCCACGATCACTGAAGCTTTCTTT; CDR3 protein: CASSETQGATITEAFF
clone size: -; J gene: TRBJ2-7; CDR3 length: 14; D gene: TRBD1; V gene: TRBV6-1; CDR3 DNA: TGTGCCAGCAGTGAAAGGGGACAGGGCAACGAGCAGTACTTC; CDR3 protein: CASSERGQGNEQYF
clone size: -; J gene: TRBJ1-1; CDR3 length: 14; D gene: -; V gene: TRBV19; CDR3 DNA: TGTGCCAGTAGTTTGTATGGGGCGACCACTGAAGCTTTCTTT; CDR3 protein: CASSLYGATTEAFF
clone size: -; J gene: TRBJ2-1; CDR3 length: 15; D gene: TRBD1; V gene: TRBV6-2/TRBV6-3; CDR3 DNA: TGTGCCAGCAGTACAGCCCGGGACAGCTACAATGAGCAGTTCTTC; CDR3 protein: CASSTARDSYNEQFF
clone size: -; J gene: TRBJ2-5; CDR3 length: 18; D gene: TRBD2; V gene: TRBV5-8; CDR3 DNA: TGTGCCAGCAGCGAGGGGACTAGCGGGGGGGCGTGGGAAGAGACCCAGTACTTC; CDR3 protein: CASSEGTSGGAWEETQYF
clone size: -; J gene: TRBJ2-7; CDR3 length: 17; D gene: TRBD2; V gene: TRBV5-1; CDR3 DNA: TGCGCCAGCAGCACCGCGTATCGGGGGGGGACCACCTACGAGCAGTACTTC; CDR3 protein: CASSTAYRGGTTYEQYF
clone size: -; J gene: TRBJ2-6; CDR3 length: 17; D gene: -; V gene: TRBV4-3; CDR3 DNA: TGCGCCAGCAGCCAAGCGTACACAGGTTGGGAAGGAAGGGTCCTGACTTTC; CDR3 protein: CASSQAYTGWEGRVLTF
clone size: -; J gene: TRBJ2-5; CDR3 length: 15; D gene: TRBD1; V gene: TRBV4-1; CDR3 DNA: TGCGCCAGCAGCCAAGAAGGGGACAGGGGGGAGACCCAGTACTTC; CDR3 protein: CASSQEGDRGETQYF
clone size: -; J gene: TRBJ2-7; CDR3 length: 18; D gene: TRBD1; V gene: TRBV9; CDR3 DNA: TGTGCCAGCAGCCCCCGTGGGGACAGGGAACGTTTTTCGTACGAGCAGTACTTC; CDR3 protein: CASSPRGDRERFSYEQYF